The sequence of this T cell receptor beta chain was determined in a study of T-cell memory formation after mild COVID-19. The germline V gene has CDR1 SQVTM and CDR2 ANQGSEA. The CDR3 is 11 residues long. V lost 7 bases to trimming and J lost 2 bases, with 9 bases between them. TCRdb ran MiXCR on the 5' RACE reads and lists one entry per CDR3 protein. The table has under 650,000 distinct CDR3 sequences, roughly 18% seen once. This clonotype was seen a few times. The source of this sequence is an adult woman who had mild COVID-19 (a few samples of this study predate the infection). Cell type and time point are not known. Sequenced sample: PBMCs or a T cell subset sorted from them (not recorded which). The chain carries TRBV29-1 and TRBJ2-7; no clear D. In nucleotides, the CDR3 is TGCAGCGCCCAGATACCCTACGAGCAGTACTTC. Translating gives CSAQIPYEQYF.